The present TCR beta chain was sequenced within a study of CD8+ T cells in alopecia areata. Regarding the study as a whole: A great number of expanded lesional clones endured in scalp and blood during tofacitinib.

Reverse transcribed after extraction, RNA yielded cDNA as the sequencing template. TCRdb keeps only in-frame clones here, not all; method: immunoSEQ multiplex PCR. The data show about 180,000 clones, 58% seen once. Treatment of the sample: oral pan-JAK inhibitor, 5-10 mg twice daily. Worth noting for this clone: Its antigen is undetermined.

The CDR3 is made up of 13 amino acids. Trimming took off 7 bases at V and 1 base at J, with 13 bases between the two ends. The germline V gene has CDR1 SQVTM and CDR2 ANQGSEA. The chain couples TRBV29-1 to TRBJ1-1; D possibly corresponds to TRBD1 (6 bases). This clonotype was obtained from a human donor with alopecia areata. The sequenced sample was CD4+ T cells sorted from blood, obtained at approximately week 56, from a patient treated with tofacitinib. CDR3 sequence (DNA): TGCAGCGCCGAGGGAGGGGGGAACACTGAAGCTTTCTTT. It translates to CSAEGGGNTEAFF. The whole variable domain, filled in from reference TRBV29-1 and TRBJ1-1, reads SAVISQKPSRDICQRGTSLTIQCQVDSQVTMMFWYRQQPGQSLTLIATANQGSEATYESGFVIDKFPISRPNLTFSTLTVSNMSPEDSSIYLCSAEGGGNTEAFFGQGTRLTVV.